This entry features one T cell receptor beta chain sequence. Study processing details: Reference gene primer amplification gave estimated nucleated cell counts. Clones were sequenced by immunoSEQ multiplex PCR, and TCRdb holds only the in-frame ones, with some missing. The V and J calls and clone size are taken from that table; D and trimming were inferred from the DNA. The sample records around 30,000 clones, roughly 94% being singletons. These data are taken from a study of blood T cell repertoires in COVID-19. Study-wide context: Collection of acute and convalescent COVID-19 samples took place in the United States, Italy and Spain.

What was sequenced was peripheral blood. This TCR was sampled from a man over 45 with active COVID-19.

CDR3 sequence: CASQLGGFISYEQYF. The CDR3 bases are TGTGCCAGCCAGTTGGGGGGTTTTATTTCCTACGAGCAGTACTTC. The J gene is TRBJ2-7, the V gene TRBV6-6; the D gene is possibly TRBD2 (6 bases). CDR1 MNHNY and CDR2 SVGAGI come from the germline V gene (reference sequence). This CDR3 has 15 amino acids. Trimming stripped 8 bases from V and 1 base from J, with 18 bases between.